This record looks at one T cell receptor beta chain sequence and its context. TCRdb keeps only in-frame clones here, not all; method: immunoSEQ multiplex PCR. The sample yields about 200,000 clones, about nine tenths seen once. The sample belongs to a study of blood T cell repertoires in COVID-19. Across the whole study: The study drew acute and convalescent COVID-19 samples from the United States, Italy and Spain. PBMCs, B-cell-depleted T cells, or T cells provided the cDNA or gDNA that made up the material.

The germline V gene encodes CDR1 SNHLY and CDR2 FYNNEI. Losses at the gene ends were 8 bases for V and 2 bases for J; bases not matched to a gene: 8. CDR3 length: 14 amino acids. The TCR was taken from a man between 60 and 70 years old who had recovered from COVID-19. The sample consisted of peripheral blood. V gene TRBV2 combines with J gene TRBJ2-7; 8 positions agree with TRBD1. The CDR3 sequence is CASGDRRGAYEQYF. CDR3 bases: TGTGCCAGCGGGGACAGGAGGGGTGCCTACGAGCAGTACTTC.